This T cell receptor (beta chain) originates from a study of blood T cell repertoires in COVID-19. How the authors handled the data: Estimates of nucleated cell counts were drawn from the amplification of reference gene primers. Generated by immunoSEQ multiplex PCR, the TCRdb table keeps only in-frame clones and is missing some. D and trimming come from the DNA, and the V and J calls and clone size come from that table. The table has some 250,000 clones, 80% to 90% seen once; the top ten hold less than 20%. Trimming removed 3 bases from V and 11 bases from J, with 16 bases in between. CDR3 size: 13 residues. Participants, about 18 to 90 years old, spanned under 25 US areas. Among Cohort 3 donors, those recovered had two negative PCRs, clearance, or symptom resolution.

The V gene is TRBV12-3 or TRBV12-4, the J gene TRBJ1-1; D not resolved. Sequencing was carried out using PBMCs or T cells enriched from blood (not recorded which). The source is a man aged 18 to 35 who had recovered from COVID-19. The CDR3 sequence is CASSFGGLLEAFF. The CDR3 bases are TGTGCCAGCAGTTTTGGCGGACTGCTTGAGGCTTTCTTT.